A single sample is the source of the 16 T cell receptor beta chains below, sequenced in a study of CD8 T cells in Susac syndrome. Random hexamers primed reverse transcription of about 0.5 to 1 ug RNA. A single record per CDR3 protein comes from TCRdb applying MiXCR to the immunoSEQ multiplex PCR reads. The sample carries around 190,000 distinct CDR3 sequences, approximately 94% recorded once. Sequenced material: CD4+ T cells from PBMCs. These receptor sequences come from a human donor in good health.

This rearrangement joins TRBV29-1 to TRBJ2-1; D is unclear. CDR3 length equals 12 residues. The germline V and J ends were trimmed by 7 bases and 8 bases, with 15 bases remaining between them. Germline loops: CDR1 SQVTM, CDR2 ANQGSEA. This CDR3 is CSARHAWHEQFF. The CDR3 nucleotides are TGCAGCGCCCGACACGCTTGGCATGAGCAGTTCTTC.

V gene TRBV7-8 combines with J gene TRBJ2-3, with 15 bases matching TRBD2. Germline loops: CDR1 SGHVS, CDR2 FQNEAQ. CDR3 length: 19 amino acids. J gave up 1 base and V 5 bases, and 10 bases lay outside the gene matches. Here the CDR3 DNA reads TGTGCCAGCAGCGCGGGACTAGCGGGAGGAGGTCGCGGCACAGATACGCAGTATTTT. It yields the protein CASSAGLAGGGRGTDTQYF.

The genes are TRBV4-2 and TRBJ1-5, with D perhaps TRBD1 (6 bases). From germline, CDR1 is LGHNA and CDR2 YNFKEQ. This CDR3 comprises 13 residues. V was shortened by 4 bases and J by 5 bases, with 9 bases between the two germline ends. CDR3: CASSRPGDQPQHF. DNA of the CDR3: TGTGCCAGCAGCCGACCAGGGGATCAGCCCCAGCATTTT.

This clonotype was observed a single time. The V gene is TRBV18, the J gene TRBJ2-3, with D hard to call. CDR3 length: 15 amino acids. CDR1 and CDR2 from the germline V gene are KGHSH and LQKENI. Trimming pared 3 bases from V and 1 base from J, leaving 11 bases between. Here the CDR3 reads CASSPVRLGTDTQYF. CDR3 coding DNA: TGTGCCAGCTCACCGGTCCGGCTGGGCACAGATACGCAGTATTTT.

The rearrangement uses TRBV20-1 and TRBJ2-7, with D unresolved. The V end lost 1 base, the J end lost 3 bases, and 7 bases lay between the germline ends. The CDR3 totals 12 residues. From germline, CDR1 is DFQATT and CDR2 SNEGSKA (reference sequence). CDR3 in DNA: TGCAGTGCTAGAGGGCCGGGCTACGAGCAGTACTTC. Protein product: CSARGPGYEQYF.

V gene TRBV18 combines with J gene TRBJ1-2; the D is unclear. Germline CDR1 is KGHSH and CDR2 is LQKENI. The V end was cut by 3 bases, the J end by 3 bases, with 11 bases between. CDR3 size: 14 residues. CDR3 DNA sequence: TGTGCCAGCTCACCCTCCGGGATGGACTATGGCTACACCTTC. Its translation: CASSPSGMDYGYTF. Using reference TRBV18 and TRBJ1-2 for the parts outside the CDR3, the full variable domain is NAGVMQNPRHLVRRRGQEARLRCSPMKGHSHVYWYRQLPEEGLKFMVYLQKENIIDESGMPKERFSAEFPKEGPSILRIQQVVRGDSAAYFCASSPSGMDYGYTFGSGTRLTVV.

V is TRBV20-1 and J is TRBJ1-5; D uncertain. The germline V gene encodes CDR1 DFQATT and CDR2 SNEGSKA (reference sequence). CDR3 length: 15 residues. V lost 5 bases and J lost 1, with 15 bases in between. The CDR3 here is CSAGYRHESNQPQHF. The CDR3 bases are TGCAGTGCTGGGTATAGACACGAAAGCAATCAGCCCCAGCATTTT.

This chain uses TRBV3-1 with TRBJ1-2, with TRBD1 matching 7 bases. Germline assignment: CDR1 LGHDT and CDR2 YNNKEL (reference sequence). J gave up 8 bases and V 1 base, and 13 bases lay outside the gene matches. This CDR3 is built from 16 residues. DNA of the CDR3: TGTGCCAGCAGCCAAGCCCCAGGGGGAATCCTGGACGGCTACACCTTC. This encodes CASSQAPGGILDGYTF.

CDR3 region: CASSRGVAGELFF. DNA for the CDR3: TGTGCCAGCAGCCGTGGCGTGGCCGGGGAGCTGTTTTTT. The chain combines TRBV11-3 with TRBJ2-2; D uncertain. Trimming removed 5 bases from V and 6 bases from J, with 10 bases in between. Looked up from germline, CDR1 is SGHNT and CDR2 is YENEEA. The CDR3 covers 13 residues.

The V and J genes are TRBV20-1 and TRBJ2-5; tentatively, D is TRBD1 (6 bases). Germline V gives CDR1 DFQATT, CDR2 SNEGSKA (reference sequence). CDR3 length: 12 residues. Trimming left V 4 bases short and J 2 bases short, with 8 bases between. The CDR3 protein is CSATGEQETQYF. In nucleotides, the CDR3 is TGCAGTGCTACAGGGGAACAAGAGACCCAGTACTTC.

V gene TRBV2 combines with J gene TRBJ1-5, with D possibly TRBD1 on 5 matching bases. CDR1 is SNHLY and CDR2 is FYNNEI in the germline V gene. With 9 bases removed from V and 0 bases from J, the gap between germline ends came to 9 bases. The CDR3 sequence is 13 residues long. The CDR3 reads CASTRDSNQPQHF. The CDR3 DNA reads as TGTGCCAGTACCAGGGATAGCAATCAGCCCCAGCATTTT.

The chain uses TRBV20-1 and TRBJ1-1; D unresolved. Trimming removed 6 bases at V and 6 bases at J, with 11 bases between. This CDR3 region has 11 residues. The germline CDR1 and CDR2 sequences are DFQATT and SNEGSKA (reference sequence). The CDR3 DNA reads TGCAGTGCCCAGGACGATTCTGAAGCTTTCTTT. Translated, it gives CSAQDDSEAFF.

Here the CDR3 reads CSAAGGKDNEQFF. The CDR3 DNA sequence: TGCAGTGCAGCGGGAGGGAAGGACAATGAGCAGTTCTTC. The chain recombines TRBV20-1 with TRBJ2-1; TRBD2 agrees at 10 bases. CDR3 size: 13 residues. Germline V gene lookup returns CDR1 DFQATT and CDR2 SNEGSKA (reference sequence). V was clipped by 6 bases and J by 5 bases; unmatched bases: 4.

This chain uses TRBV20-1 with TRBJ2-5; 7 bases map to TRBD1. J was trimmed by 4 bases and V by 3 bases; bases with no gene match: 5. The CDR3 runs to 13 residues. Germline CDR1 and CDR2: DFQATT and SNEGSKA (reference sequence). CDR3 residues: CSASKGARETQYF. In DNA, the CDR3 is TGCAGTGCTAGCAAGGGGGCTCGAGAGACCCAGTACTTC.

The chain is built from TRBV15 and TRBJ1-2; D not resolved. V was clipped by 0 bases and J by 1 base, with 9 bases between them. The CDR3 has 15 residues. Germline CDR1 is LNHNV and CDR2 is YYDKDF (reference sequence). CDR3 protein: CATSRDAGRNYGYTF. CDR3 DNA sequence: TGTGCCACCAGCAGAGACGCGGGTCGTAACTATGGCTACACCTTC.

V usage is TRBV5-1 and J usage is TRBJ1-5; D is undetermined. Germline V gene lookup returns CDR1 SGHRS and CDR2 YFSETQ. The V end lost 0 bases, the J end lost 4 bases, and 11 bases lay between the germline ends. This CDR3 comprises 15 residues. The CDR3: CASSLGSAVNQPQHF. In DNA form, the CDR3 reads TGCGCCAGCAGCTTGGGCTCGGCGGTAAATCAGCCCCAGCATTTT.